The clone carrying this T cell receptor (beta chain) occurred many times. The antigen is undetermined. Germline V gene sequence: CDR1 LGHDT, CDR2 YNNKEL (reference sequence). The CDR3 runs 17 residues. The ends lost 1 base at V and 0 bases at J; junction bases unmatched: 7. This specimen belongs to a study of T cell responses to AZD1222 COVID-19 vaccine. Whole-study results and caveats: Among AZD1222 vaccinees, only six or seven were seropositive at baseline. Clonal diversity may have been underestimated, and the donors were mostly white British, with more females than males. Spike-specific TCR depth and breadth grew after two AZD1222 doses.

Assay used: immunoSEQ multiplex PCR; TCRdb lists only in-frame clones, some missing. The data show some 130,000 clones, 70% to 90% seen once. J is TRBJ2-7 and V is TRBV3-1 (or the pseudogene TRBV3-2); 9 bases map to TRBD2. The specimen was peripheral blood, collected 28 days after the second AZD1222 dose. The sequence came from an adult who received the AZD1222 COVID-19 vaccine. As DNA, the CDR3 is TGTGCCAGCAGCCAAGTGTTCAGCGGGAGGCCCTCCTACGAGCAGTACTTC. Protein product: CASSQVFSGRPSYEQYF.